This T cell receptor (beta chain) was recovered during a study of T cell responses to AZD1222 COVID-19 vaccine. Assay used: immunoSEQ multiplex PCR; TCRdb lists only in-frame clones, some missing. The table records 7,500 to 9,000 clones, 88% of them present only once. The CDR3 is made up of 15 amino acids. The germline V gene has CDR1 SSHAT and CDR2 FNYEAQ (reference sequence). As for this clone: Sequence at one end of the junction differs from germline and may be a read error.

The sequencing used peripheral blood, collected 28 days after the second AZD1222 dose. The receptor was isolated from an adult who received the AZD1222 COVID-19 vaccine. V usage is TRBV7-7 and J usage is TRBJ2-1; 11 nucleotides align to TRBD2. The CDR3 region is CASSPLAGDLNEQFF. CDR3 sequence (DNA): TGTGCTAGCAGCCCACTAGCGGGAGACTTAAATGAGCAGTTCTTC.